A single TCR beta chain is shown here with its context. Its antigen is unknown. The sample comes from a study of cytomegalovirus exposure and HLA in healthy donors. Findings and caveats of the study: Most TCR sequences were rare, but some public TCRs occurred in many donors. According to a subsequent analysis, TCR clusters identified in the first cohort showed a tendency to co-occur across the 120 or so validation repertoires.

Only in-frame clones appear in the TCRdb table, and some are missing; sequencing was by immunoSEQ multiplex PCR. The table lists approximately 120,000 clones, more than 70% of them singletons. With 0 bases removed from V and 6 bases from J, the gap between germline ends came to 8 bases. The CDR3 is 14 residues long. Germline loops: CDR1 MNHEY, CDR2 SVGAGI. This sequence was found in a woman aged 18-29 years in good health and CMV-seronegative. This chain connects TRBV6-5 to TRBJ2-2, with a possible D match to TRBD2 (7 bases). Sequencing was carried out using PBMCs. The CDR3 nucleotides read TGTGCCAGCAGTTACTCAGGGGGGGCCGGGGAGCTGTTTTTT. Encoded protein: CASSYSGGAGELFF.